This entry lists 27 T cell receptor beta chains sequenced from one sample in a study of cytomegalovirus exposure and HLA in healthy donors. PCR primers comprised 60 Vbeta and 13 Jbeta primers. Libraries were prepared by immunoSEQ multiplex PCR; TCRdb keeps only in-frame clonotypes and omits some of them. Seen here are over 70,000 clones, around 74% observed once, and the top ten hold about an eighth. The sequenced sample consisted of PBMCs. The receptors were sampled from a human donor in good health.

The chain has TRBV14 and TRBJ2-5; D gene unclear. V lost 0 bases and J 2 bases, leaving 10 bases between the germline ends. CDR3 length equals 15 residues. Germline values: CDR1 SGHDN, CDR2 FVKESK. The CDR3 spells CASSQDRSWQETQYF. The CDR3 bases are TGTGCCAGCAGCCAAGATCGCAGTTGGCAAGAGACCCAGTACTTC.

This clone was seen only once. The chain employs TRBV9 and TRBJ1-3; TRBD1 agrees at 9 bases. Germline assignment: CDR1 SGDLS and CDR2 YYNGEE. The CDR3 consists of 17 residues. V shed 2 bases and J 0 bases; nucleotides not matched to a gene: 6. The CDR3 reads CASSVADRGSSGNTIYF. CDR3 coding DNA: TGTGCCAGCAGCGTCGCCGACAGGGGGAGCTCTGGAAACACCATATATTTT. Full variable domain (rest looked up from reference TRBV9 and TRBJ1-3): DSGVTQTPKHLITATGQRVTLRCSPRSGDLSVYWYQQSLDQGLQFLIQYYNGEERAKGNILERFSAQQFPDLHSELNLSSLELGDSALYFCASSVADRGSSGNTIYFGEGSWLTVV.

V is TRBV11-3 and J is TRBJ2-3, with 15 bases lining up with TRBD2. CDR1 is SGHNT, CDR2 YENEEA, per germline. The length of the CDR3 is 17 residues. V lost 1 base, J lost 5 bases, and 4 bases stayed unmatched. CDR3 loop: CASSLGGLAGGIDTQYF. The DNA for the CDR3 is TGTGCCAGCAGCTTAGGGGGACTAGCGGGAGGAATAGATACGCAGTATTTT.

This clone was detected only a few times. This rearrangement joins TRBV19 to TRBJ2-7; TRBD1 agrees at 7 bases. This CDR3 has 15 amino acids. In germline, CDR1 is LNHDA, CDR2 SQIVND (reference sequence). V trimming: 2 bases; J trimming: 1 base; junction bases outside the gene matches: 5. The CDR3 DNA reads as TGTGCCAGTAGTATAAACCCGACAGGGTCCTACGAGCAGTACTTC. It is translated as CASSINPTGSYEQYF.

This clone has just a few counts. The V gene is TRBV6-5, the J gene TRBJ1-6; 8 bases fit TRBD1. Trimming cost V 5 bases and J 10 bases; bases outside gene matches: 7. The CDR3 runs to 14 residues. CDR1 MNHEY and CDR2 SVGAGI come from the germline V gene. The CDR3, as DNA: TGTGCCAGCAGTGCCGACAGGGGCGGCTCACCCCTCCACTTT. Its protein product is CASSADRGGSPLHF.

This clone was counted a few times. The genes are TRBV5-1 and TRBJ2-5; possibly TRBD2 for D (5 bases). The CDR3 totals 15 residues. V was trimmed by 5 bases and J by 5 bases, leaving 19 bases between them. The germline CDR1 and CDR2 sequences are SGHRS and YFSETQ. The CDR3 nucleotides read TGCGCCAGCAGTCTAAGCGGCCGTGAAGGGGAGACCCAGTACTTC. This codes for CASSLSGREGETQYF.

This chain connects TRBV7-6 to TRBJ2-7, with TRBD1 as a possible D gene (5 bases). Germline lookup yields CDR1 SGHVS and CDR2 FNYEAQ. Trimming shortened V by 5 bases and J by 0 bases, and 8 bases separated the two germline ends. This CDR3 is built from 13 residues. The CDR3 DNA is TGTGCCAGCAGCCCAGGGCTCTCCTACGAGCAGTACTTC. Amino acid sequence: CASSPGLSYEQYF. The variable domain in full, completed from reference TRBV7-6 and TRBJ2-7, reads GAGVSQSPRYKVTKRGQDVALRCDPISGHVSLYWYRQALGQGPEFLTYFNYEAQQDKSGLPNDRFSAERPEGSISTLTIQRTEQRDSAMYRCASSPGLSYEQYFGPGTRLTVT.

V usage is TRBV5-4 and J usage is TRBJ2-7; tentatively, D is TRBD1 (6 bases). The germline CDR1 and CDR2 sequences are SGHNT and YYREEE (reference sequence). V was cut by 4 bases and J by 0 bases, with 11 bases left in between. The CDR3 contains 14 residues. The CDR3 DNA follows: TGTGCCAGCAGCAATGACAGGAGCTCCTACGAGCAGTACTTC. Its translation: CASSNDRSSYEQYF.

This CDR3 is CASSLNRGGKGETQYF. In DNA, the CDR3 is TGTGCCAGCAGTTTAAACAGGGGGGGGAAGGGAGAGACCCAGTACTTC. The chain recombines TRBV28 with TRBJ2-5; perhaps TRBD1 as D (8 bases). CDR1 is MDHEN, CDR2 SYDVKM, per germline. This CDR3 is built from 16 residues. The V gene lost 2 bases and the J gene lost 4 bases, with 17 bases spanning the gap.

The CDR3 sequence: CASSSGQAQPGELFF. Here the CDR3 DNA reads TGCGCCAGCAGCTCCGGACAGGCCCAGCCCGGGGAGCTGTTTTTT. The chain couples TRBV5-1 to TRBJ2-2, with 7 bases identical to TRBD1. Germline loops: CDR1 SGHRS, CDR2 YFSETQ. The junction had 8 bases not matched to a gene; V was cut back by 3 bases and J by 6 bases. The CDR3 is 15 amino acids.

CDR3 sequence (DNA): TGCGCCAGCAGTGAGTTCGGCACAGATACGCAGTATTTT. It codes for CASSEFGTDTQYF. The chain carries TRBV10-1 and TRBJ2-3, with D hard to call. The CDR3 is 13 amino acids. Germline CDR1 and CDR2: WNHNN and SYGVQD (reference sequence). V was shortened by 1 base and J by 1 base, with 3 bases between the two germline ends.

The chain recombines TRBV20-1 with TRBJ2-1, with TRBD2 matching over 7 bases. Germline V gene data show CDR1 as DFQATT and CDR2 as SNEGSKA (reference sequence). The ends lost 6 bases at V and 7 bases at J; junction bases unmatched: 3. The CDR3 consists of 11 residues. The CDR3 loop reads CSAPGGNEQFF. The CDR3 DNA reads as TGCAGTGCCCCCGGGGGGAATGAGCAGTTCTTC.

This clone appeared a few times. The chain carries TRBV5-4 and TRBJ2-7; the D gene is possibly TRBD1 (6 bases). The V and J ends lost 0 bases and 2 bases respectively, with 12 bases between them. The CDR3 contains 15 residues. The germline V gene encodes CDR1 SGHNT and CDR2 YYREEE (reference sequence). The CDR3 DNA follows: TGTGCCAGCAGCTTGGGCGACAGGTTAACCTACGAGCAGTACTTC. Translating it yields CASSLGDRLTYEQYF.

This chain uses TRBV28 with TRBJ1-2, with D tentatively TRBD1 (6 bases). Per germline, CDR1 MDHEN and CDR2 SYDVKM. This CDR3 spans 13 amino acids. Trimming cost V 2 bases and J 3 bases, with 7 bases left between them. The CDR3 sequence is CASSLEGDYGYTF. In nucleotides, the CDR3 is TGTGCCAGCAGTTTAGAGGGGGACTATGGCTACACCTTC.

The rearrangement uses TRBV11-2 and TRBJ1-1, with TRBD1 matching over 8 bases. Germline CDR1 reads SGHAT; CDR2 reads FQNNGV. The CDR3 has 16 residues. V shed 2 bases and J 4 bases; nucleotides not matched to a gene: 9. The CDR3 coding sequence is TGTGCCAGCAGCTTAACGACAGGGGAATATATCACTGAAGCTTTCTTT. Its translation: CASSLTTGEYITEAFF.

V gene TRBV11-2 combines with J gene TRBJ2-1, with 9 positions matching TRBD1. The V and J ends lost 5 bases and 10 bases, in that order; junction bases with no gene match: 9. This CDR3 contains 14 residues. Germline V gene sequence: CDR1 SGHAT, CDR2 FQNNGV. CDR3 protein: CASSPGTGWGEQFF. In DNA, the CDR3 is TGTGCCAGCAGCCCCGGGACAGGGTGGGGGGAGCAGTTCTTC.

The CDR3 nucleotides are TGTGCCACCAGCAGAGATCCTAGCGGGGCGAACACCGGGGAGCTGTTTTTT. It specifies CATSRDPSGANTGELFF. This chain links TRBV15 with TRBJ2-2; 9 bases match TRBD2. The CDR3 extends over 17 amino acids. The J segment lost 0 bases and the V segment lost 0 bases, leaving 2 bases of the junction unmatched. Germline V lookup: CDR1 LNHNV, CDR2 YYDKDF (reference sequence). Variable domain in full (rest from reference TRBV15 and TRBJ2-2): DAMVIQNPRYQVTQFGKPVTLSCSQTLNHNVMYWYQQKSSQAPKLLFHYYDKDFNNEADTPDNFQSRRPNTSFCFLDIRSPGLGDTAMYLCATSRDPSGANTGELFFGEGSRLTVL.

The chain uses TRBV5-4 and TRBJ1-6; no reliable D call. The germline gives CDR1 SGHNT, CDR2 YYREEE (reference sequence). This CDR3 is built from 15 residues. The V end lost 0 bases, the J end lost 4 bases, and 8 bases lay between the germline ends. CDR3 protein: CASSLAGVYNSPLHF. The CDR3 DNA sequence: TGTGCCAGCAGCTTGGCCGGGGTTTATAATTCACCCCTCCACTTT.

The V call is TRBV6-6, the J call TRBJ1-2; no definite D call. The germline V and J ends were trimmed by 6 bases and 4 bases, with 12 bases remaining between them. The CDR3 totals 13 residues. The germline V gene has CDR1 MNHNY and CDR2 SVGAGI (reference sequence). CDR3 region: CASSPKESYGYTF. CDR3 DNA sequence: TGTGCCAGCAGCCCGAAGGAGAGCTATGGCTACACCTTC.

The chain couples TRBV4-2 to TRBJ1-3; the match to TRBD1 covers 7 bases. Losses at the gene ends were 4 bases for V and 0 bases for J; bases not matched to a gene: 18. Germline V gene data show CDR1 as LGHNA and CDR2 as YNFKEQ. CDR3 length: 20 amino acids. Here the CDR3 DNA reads TGTGCCAGCAGCCGCGATAGACAGGGTTCGAAACTCAGCTCTGGAAACACCATATATTTT. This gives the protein CASSRDRQGSKLSSGNTIYF.

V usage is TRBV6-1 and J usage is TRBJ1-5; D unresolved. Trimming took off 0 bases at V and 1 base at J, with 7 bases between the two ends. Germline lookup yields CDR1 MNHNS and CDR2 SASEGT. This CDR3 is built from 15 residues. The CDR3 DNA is TGTGCCAGCAGTGAAGCGCCTACGAGCAATCAGCCCCAGCATTTT. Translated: CASSEAPTSNQPQHF.

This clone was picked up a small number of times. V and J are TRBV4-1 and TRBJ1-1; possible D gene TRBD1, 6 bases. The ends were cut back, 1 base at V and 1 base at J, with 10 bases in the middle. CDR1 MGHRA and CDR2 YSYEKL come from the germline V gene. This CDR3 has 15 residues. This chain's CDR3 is CASSQVGQPNTEAFF. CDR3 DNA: TGCGCCAGCAGCCAAGTAGGACAGCCGAACACTGAAGCTTTCTTT.

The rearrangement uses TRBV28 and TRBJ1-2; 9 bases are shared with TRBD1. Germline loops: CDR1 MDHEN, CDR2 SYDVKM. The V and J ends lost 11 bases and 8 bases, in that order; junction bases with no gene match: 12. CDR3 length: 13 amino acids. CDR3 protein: CAATGGGTDGYTF. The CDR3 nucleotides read TGTGCCGCAACAGGGGGCGGTACAGACGGCTACACCTTC.

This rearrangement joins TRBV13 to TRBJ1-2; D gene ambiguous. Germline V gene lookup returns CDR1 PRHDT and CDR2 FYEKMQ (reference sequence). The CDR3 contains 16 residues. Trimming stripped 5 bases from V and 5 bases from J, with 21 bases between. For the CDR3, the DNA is TGTGCCAGCAGCCTTGGACCGGGAAGCCATATTTATGGCTACACCTTC. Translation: CASSLGPGSHIYGYTF.

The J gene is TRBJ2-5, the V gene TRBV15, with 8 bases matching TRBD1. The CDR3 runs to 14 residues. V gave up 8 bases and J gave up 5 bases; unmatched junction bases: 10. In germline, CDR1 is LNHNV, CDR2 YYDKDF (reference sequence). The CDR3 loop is CATSTGTGGETQYF. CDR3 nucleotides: TGTGCCACCTCCACTGGGACAGGCGGCGAGACCCAGTACTTC.

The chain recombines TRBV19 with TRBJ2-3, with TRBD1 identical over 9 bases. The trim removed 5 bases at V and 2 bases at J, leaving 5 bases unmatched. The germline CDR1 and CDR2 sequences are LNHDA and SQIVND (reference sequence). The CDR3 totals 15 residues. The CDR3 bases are TGTGCCAGTAGTCCCCGGGACAGGGTCACAGATACGCAGTATTTT. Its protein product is CASSPRDRVTDTQYF.

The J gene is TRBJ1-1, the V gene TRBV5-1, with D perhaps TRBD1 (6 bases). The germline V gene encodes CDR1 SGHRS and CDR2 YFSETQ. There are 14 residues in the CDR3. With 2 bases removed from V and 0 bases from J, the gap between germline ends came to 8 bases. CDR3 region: CASSLGQMNTEAFF. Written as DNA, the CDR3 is TGCGCCAGCAGCTTAGGACAGATGAACACTGAAGCTTTCTTT. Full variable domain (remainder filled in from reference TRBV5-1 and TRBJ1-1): KAGVTQTPRYLIKTRGQQVTLSCSPISGHRSVSWYQQTPGQGLQFLFEYFSETQRNKGNFPGRFSGRQFSNSRSEMNVSTLELGDSALYLCASSLGQMNTEAFFGQGTRLTVV.